A single sample gave rise to the 23 T cell receptor beta chains below, sequenced in a study of cytomegalovirus exposure and HLA in healthy donors (TCRdb year 2017). Libraries were prepared through the immunoSEQ multiplex PCR assay. For the multiplex PCR, a mixture combining 60 forward primers for TCR Vbeta segments and 13 reverse primers for TCR Jbeta segments was used. TCRdb holds this immuneACCESS table with in-frame rearrangements only. Some clones are missing; in checked studies, unresolved V genes explain under half, and the rest has no known cause. This sample has around 150,000 clones in its table, and more than 75% of those were observed once. The ten biggest clones cover less than 2.5% of the sample. Sequencing was done on a sample of PBMCs. All receptors derive from a man younger than 35 in good health and CMV-seropositive.

The chain couples TRBV27 to TRBJ2-1; TRBD2 aligns across 7 bases. The J segment lost 8 bases and the V segment lost 6 bases, leaving 16 bases of the junction unmatched. Germline CDR1 is MNHEY and CDR2 is SMNVEV (reference sequence). CDR3 length: 16 amino acids. The CDR3, as DNA: TGTGCCAGCAGCCGAGAGGCGGGGGAGGCGGAACATGAGCAGTTCTTC. It yields the protein CASSREAGEAEHEQFF.

V gene TRBV5-6 combines with J gene TRBJ2-4; D uncertain. This CDR3 spans 15 amino acids. CDR1 and CDR2 (germline): SGHDT, YYEEEE. V was cut by 3 bases and J by 0 bases, with 10 bases left in between. The DNA for the CDR3 is TGTGCCAGCAGCTCCGCTATCATAGCCAAAAACATTCAGTACTTC. Its protein product is CASSSAIIAKNIQYF.

Comments on this clone: The sample holds other DNA sequences that translate to the same CDR3. J is TRBJ1-5 and V is TRBV2; tentative D call: TRBD1 (5 bases). The CDR3 spans 15 residues. CDR1 and CDR2 from the germline V gene are SNHLY and FYNNEI. Deletions cut 2 bases from V and 1 base from J, with 9 bases between. This chain's CDR3 is CASSESGVSNQPQHF. For the CDR3, the DNA is TGTGCCAGCAGTGAATCGGGGGTCAGCAATCAGCCCCAGCATTTT.

J is TRBJ2-7 and V is TRBV19, with 9 positions matching TRBD1. The V gene's germline CDR1 is LNHDA and CDR2 SQIVND (reference sequence). This CDR3 region has 15 residues. The trim removed 5 bases at V and 3 bases at J, leaving 8 bases unmatched. CDR3 sequence: CASSVGTGTNYEQYF. CDR3 sequence (DNA): TGTGCCAGTAGTGTAGGGACAGGGACTAACTACGAGCAGTACTTC.

The rearrangement joins TRBV13 to TRBJ1-2, with TRBD1 matching over 7 bases. Germline V lookup: CDR1 PRHDT, CDR2 FYEKMQ (reference sequence). V lost 5 bases to trimming and J lost 6 bases; unmatched junction nucleotides: 12. The CDR3 is 15 residues long. The CDR3 spells CASSLRGSGGDGYTF. As DNA, the CDR3 is TGTGCCAGCAGCCTCAGGGGGTCCGGCGGCGATGGCTACACCTTC. Based on the CDR3 plus reference TRBV13 and TRBJ1-2, the full variable domain is AAGVIQSPRHLIKEKRETATLKCYPIPRHDTVYWYQQGPGQDPQFLISFYEKMQSDKGSIPDRFSAQQFSDYHSELNMSSLELGDSALYFCASSLRGSGGDGYTFGSGTRLTVV.

The chain links TRBV11-2 to TRBJ1-2; a weak D match, TRBD1 (5 bases). The CDR3 consists of 14 residues. The germline gives CDR1 SGHAT, CDR2 FQNNGV. V lost 3 bases and J lost 4, with 12 bases in between. The CDR3: CASSLWGGIYGYTF. CDR3 DNA sequence: TGTGCCAGCAGCTTGTGGGGGGGGATCTATGGCTACACCTTC.

J is TRBJ1-1 and V is TRBV28; no reliable D call. The germline V and J ends were trimmed by 2 bases and 4 bases, with 8 bases remaining between them. There are 13 residues in the CDR3. Per the germline V gene, CDR1 is MDHEN and CDR2 is SYDVKM. CDR3 sequence: CASSLEVRTEAFF. The CDR3 DNA follows: TGTGCCAGCAGTTTAGAGGTTCGCACTGAAGCTTTCTTT. The variable domain in full, with the rest retrieved from reference TRBV28 and TRBJ1-1, is DVKVTQSSRYLVKRTGEKVFLECVQDMDHENMFWYRQDPGLGLRLIYFSYDVKMKEKGDIPEGYSVSREKKERFSLILESASTNQTSMYLCASSLEVRTEAFFGQGTRLTVV.

The chain employs TRBV5-1 and TRBJ2-7, with no clear D. The germline V gene has CDR1 SGHRS and CDR2 YFSETQ. The V gene lost 0 bases and the J gene lost 2 bases, with 9 bases spanning the gap. The CDR3 is 14 amino acids. CDR3 loop: CASSLVGYPYEQYF. As DNA, the CDR3 is TGCGCCAGCAGCTTGGTGGGCTACCCCTACGAGCAGTACTTC.

The rearrangement links TRBV4-3 to TRBJ2-3; 10 positions agree with TRBD2. The CDR3 contains 14 residues. Per the germline V gene, CDR1 is LGHNA and CDR2 is YSLEER. The J segment lost 5 bases and the V segment lost 4 bases, leaving 3 bases of the junction unmatched. The CDR3 sequence: CASSRGLAIDTQYF. CDR3 coding DNA: TGCGCCAGCAGCCGGGGACTAGCGATAGATACGCAGTATTTT.

V is TRBV4-3 and J is TRBJ2-3; 10 positions match TRBD2. The CDR3 spans 15 residues. CDR1 and CDR2 (germline): LGHNA, YSLEER. With V trimmed by 1 base and J by 10 bases, 8 bases remained unmatched. The CDR3 here is CASSQATSGGGAQYF. The CDR3 DNA follows: TGCGCCAGCAGCCAAGCAACGAGCGGGGGGGGTGCGCAGTATTTT.

The V gene is TRBV13, the J gene TRBJ1-2; D is uncertain. V dropped 2 bases and J dropped 2 bases, with 6 bases sitting between them. The CDR3 extends over 13 amino acids. The V gene's germline CDR1 is PRHDT and CDR2 FYEKMQ (reference sequence). The CDR3 DNA is TGTGCCAGCAGCTTAACAGAGAACTATGGCTACACCTTC. Protein product: CASSLTENYGYTF.

J is TRBJ2-5 and V is TRBV30, with a weak D call TRBD2 (5 bases). Between the trimmed V and J ends, which lost 1 base and 7 bases, there was a span of 19 bases. The CDR3 covers 15 residues. Germline V lookup: CDR1 GTSNPN, CDR2 SVGIG (reference sequence). CDR3 bases: TGTGCCTGGAGTGGTGGAGGTGGGCTAATAGTGACCCAGTACTTC. Translating gives CAWSGGGGLIVTQYF.

The chain links TRBV13 to TRBJ2-5, with a weak D call TRBD2 (5 bases). Trimming cost V 0 bases and J 5 bases, with 10 bases left between them. The CDR3 runs 14 residues. Germline V gives CDR1 PRHDT, CDR2 FYEKMQ (reference sequence). CDR3 protein: CASSLGMRGETQYF. The CDR3 region has the DNA TGTGCCAGCAGCTTAGGCATGAGAGGGGAGACCCAGTACTTC.

The J gene is TRBJ2-1, the V gene TRBV7-2; D unresolved. Trimming removed 0 bases from V and 10 bases from J, with 7 bases in between. Germline CDR1 and CDR2: SGHTA and FQGNSA. The CDR3 spans 12 residues. The CDR3 nucleotides are TGTGCCAGCAGCTTAGCGGGCGCAGAGCAGTTCTTC. It specifies CASSLAGAEQFF.

This chain joins TRBV11-2 and TRBJ1-1; TRBD1 might be the D (5 bases). CDR3 size: 13 residues. The V end lost 5 bases, the J end lost 10 bases, and 17 bases lay between the germline ends. CDR1 is SGHAT and CDR2 is FQNNGV in the germline V gene. The CDR3 loop reads CASSIIQDFGAFF. Here the CDR3 DNA reads TGTGCCAGCAGCATAATACAGGATTTCGGAGCTTTCTTT.

The chain combines TRBV7-9 with TRBJ1-3, with D possibly TRBD1 on 6 matching bases. This CDR3 region has 16 residues. Germline V CDR1 and CDR2: SEHNR, FQNEAQ (reference sequence). Deletions cut 5 bases from V and 3 bases from J, with 17 bases between. CDR3 protein: CASSPLGRGYGNTIYF. For the CDR3, the DNA is TGTGCCAGCAGCCCACTCGGGAGGGGGTATGGAAACACCATATATTTT.

This chain joins TRBV18 and TRBJ2-2, with TRBD1 matching over 9 bases. Trimming removed 3 bases from V and 1 base from J; junction bases left unmatched: 0. The CDR3 extends over 15 amino acids. CDR1 and CDR2 from the germline V gene are KGHSH and LQKENI. The CDR3 region has the DNA TGTGCCAGCTCACCGGGACAGGGGAACACCGGGGAGCTGTTTTTT. It encodes CASSPGQGNTGELFF.

The chain recombines TRBV11-3 with TRBJ1-2; D possibly corresponds to TRBD1 (6 bases). V lost 1 base and J 3 bases, leaving 15 bases between the germline ends. Germline V gives CDR1 SGHNT, CDR2 YENEEA. This CDR3 is 16 amino acids long. The CDR3 sequence is CASSLGGRGADYGYTF. CDR3 in DNA: TGTGCCAGCAGCTTAGGAGGCCGGGGGGCCGACTATGGCTACACCTTC.

CDR3 sequence: CASSLRGAGSGAEAFF. The CDR3 coding sequence is TGTGCCAGCAGCCTAAGGGGGGCAGGCAGCGGGGCTGAAGCTTTCTTT. The V and J genes are TRBV7-3 and TRBJ1-1, with D perhaps TRBD1 (6 bases). The V end was cut by 5 bases, the J end by 6 bases, with 22 bases between. Per the germline V gene, CDR1 is SGHTA and CDR2 is FQGTGA. This CDR3 region has 16 residues.

A few counts support this clone. This rearrangement joins TRBV2 to TRBJ1-6; 8 bases match TRBD1. V lost 4 bases to trimming and J lost 5 bases; unmatched junction nucleotides: 7. This CDR3 is 16 amino acids long. Germline values: CDR1 SNHLY, CDR2 FYNNEI. The CDR3 loop reads CASSVAGTGDNSPLHF. The CDR3 DNA is TGTGCCAGCAGTGTAGCCGGGACAGGTGATAATTCACCCCTCCACTTT.

This rearrangement joins TRBV7-9 to TRBJ1-6; no firm D call. CDR1 and CDR2 (germline): SEHNR, FQNEAQ (reference sequence). This CDR3 region has 15 residues. V was trimmed by 1 base and J by 10 bases, leaving 14 bases between them. The CDR3, as DNA: TGTGCCAGCAGCTTAGAGGGAGGACGAGACTCACCCCTCCACTTT. The encoded protein is CASSLEGGRDSPLHF.

V gene TRBV9 combines with J gene TRBJ1-1, with D unresolved. Germline CDR1 reads SGDLS; CDR2 reads YYNGEE. Trimming pared 0 bases from V and 7 bases from J, leaving 16 bases between. There are 15 residues in the CDR3. The CDR3 DNA reads as TGTGCCAGCAGCGTAGAGGGAGACCCCTTCGGTGAAGCTTTCTTT. The encoded protein is CASSVEGDPFGEAFF.

V gene TRBV29-1 combines with J gene TRBJ1-5, with TRBD1 as a possible D gene (6 bases). The CDR3 has 14 amino acids. Trimming took off 4 bases at V and 4 bases at J, with 14 bases between the two ends. The germline CDR1 and CDR2 sequences are SQVTM and ANQGSEA. In DNA form, the CDR3 reads TGCAGCGTTGTTTGGTTTGGGACAAATCAGCCCCAGCATTTT. Translation gives CSVVWFGTNQPQHF.